This entry lists 30 T cell receptor beta chains sequenced from one sample in a study of shared clonotypes between healthy human individuals. Clones were read by immunoSEQ multiplex PCR, and TCRdb kept only the in-frame ones, dropping some. The sample has 2 million to 2.5 million clones, 85% to 95% seen once. The sequencing sample was made of naive CD4+ T cells from PBMCs. Subset of the sample: CD45RA+ positively selected. Every receptor here comes from a man younger than 35 in good health. Some clones in this sample may be carry-over from other donors' samples.

As for this clone: This specimen includes other DNA sequences encoding the same CDR3. V and J are TRBV28 and TRBJ2-6, with D uncertain. The V end lost 6 bases, the J end lost 1 base, and 4 bases lay between the germline ends. The CDR3 contains 13 residues. Germline CDR1 is MDHEN and CDR2 is SYDVKM. CDR3 nucleotide sequence: TGTGCCAGCAGACTTTCTGGGGCCAACGTCCTGACTTTC. It yields the protein CASRLSGANVLTF.

The J gene is TRBJ2-1, the V gene TRBV30; D gene uncertain. The CDR3 runs to 12 residues. Germline V gene sequence: CDR1 GTSNPN, CDR2 SVGIG (reference sequence). V dropped 2 bases and J dropped 12 bases, with 14 bases sitting between them. As DNA, the CDR3 is TGTGCCTGGAGTACGCCCCCGGTCGGGCAGTTCTTC. Translating gives CAWSTPPVGQFF.

The genes are TRBV5-1 and TRBJ2-7; possible D gene TRBD2, 5 bases. The germline V and J ends were trimmed by 2 bases and 2 bases, with 23 bases remaining between them. CDR3 length equals 18 residues. CDR1 SGHRS and CDR2 YFSETQ come from the germline V gene. CDR3 protein: CASSLGYPERPGTYEQYF. Here the CDR3 DNA reads TGCGCCAGCAGCTTAGGATACCCAGAGCGACCCGGGACCTACGAGCAGTACTTC.

The chain carries TRBV5-4 and TRBJ2-3; no clear D. Germline CDR1 SGHNT, CDR2 YYREEE (reference sequence). V gave up 1 base and J gave up 5 bases, with 11 bases separating them. There are 14 residues in the CDR3. This CDR3 is CASSLTPLEDTQYF. CDR3 nucleotide sequence: TGTGCCAGCAGCTTGACACCACTGGAAGATACGCAGTATTTT.

J is TRBJ2-5 and V is TRBV7-2, with D unresolved. CDR1 and CDR2 (germline): SGHTA, FQGNSA. The CDR3 totals 12 residues. V lost 0 bases and J lost 6, with 5 bases in between. CDR3 in DNA: TGTGCCAGCAGCTTAGCGGGGAAGACCCAGTACTTC. Its translation: CASSLAGKTQYF.

Points on this clone: This sample also contains other DNA sequences that code for the same CDR3. The chain recombines TRBV28 with TRBJ1-4, with 9 bases lining up with TRBD1. The germline V gene encodes CDR1 MDHEN and CDR2 SYDVKM. The V and J ends lost 5 bases and 2 bases, in that order; junction bases with no gene match: 3. The CDR3 has 15 residues. The CDR3 spells CASSIQGATNEKLFF. In nucleotides, the CDR3 is TGTGCCAGCAGTATACAGGGGGCGACTAATGAAAAACTGTTTTTT.

The CDR3 reads CASSGGFSGSGTDTQYF. CDR3 sequence (DNA): TGTGCCAGCAGTGGGGGTTTTAGCGGGAGCGGCACAGATACGCAGTATTTT. This sequence joins TRBV6-1 and TRBJ2-3; 9 positions match TRBD2. The CDR3 has 17 residues. Trimming cost V 4 bases and J 1 base; bases outside gene matches: 9. Germline values: CDR1 MNHNS, CDR2 SASEGT.

The chain couples TRBV7-8 to TRBJ1-1; D is undetermined. CDR1 and CDR2 from the germline V gene are SGHVS and FQNEAQ. Between the trimmed V and J ends, which lost 5 bases and 6 bases, there was a span of 10 bases. This CDR3 has 12 amino acids. Here the CDR3 reads CASSRPRAEAFF. The CDR3 DNA is TGTGCCAGCAGCCGGCCCCGGGCTGAAGCTTTCTTT.

V is TRBV18 and J is TRBJ2-7, with a weak D call TRBD2 (6 bases). The CDR3 has 13 residues. Trimming cost V 6 bases and J 4 bases, with 13 bases left between them. In germline, CDR1 is KGHSH, CDR2 LQKENI. The CDR3 sequence: CASSGGSQYEQYF. The CDR3 DNA follows: TGTGCCAGCTCTGGGGGGAGCCAGTACGAGCAGTACTTC.

This chain joins TRBV27 and TRBJ2-7; the match to TRBD2 covers 15 bases. The CDR3 has 16 residues. Germline values: CDR1 MNHEY, CDR2 SMNVEV (reference sequence). V gave up 5 bases and J gave up 4 bases; unmatched junction bases: 6. The CDR3 spells CASSIGLAGGLYEQYF. The CDR3 DNA reads TGTGCCAGCAGTATAGGACTAGCGGGAGGGCTTTACGAGCAGTACTTC.

The J gene is TRBJ2-6, the V gene TRBV7-9; 8 bases are a match to TRBD1. V shed 8 bases, J shed 4 bases, and the junction held 10 bases outside the gene matches. The CDR3 is 16 amino acids. The germline gives CDR1 SEHNR, CDR2 FQNEAQ (reference sequence). CDR3 region: CASRGRGRTGANVLTF. The CDR3, as DNA: TGTGCCAGCCGTGGCAGGGGGCGAACCGGGGCCAACGTCCTGACTTTC.

The chain uses TRBV5-5 and TRBJ2-7; D gene unclear. V gave up 1 base and J gave up 2 bases, with 16 bases separating them. CDR3 length: 16 residues. Germline V gene lookup returns CDR1 SGHKS and CDR2 YYEKEE (reference sequence). The CDR3 spells CASSLLAGSEPYEQYF. CDR3 nucleotide sequence: TGTGCCAGCAGCTTGTTAGCCGGCTCAGAGCCCTACGAGCAGTACTTC. Using reference TRBV5-5 and TRBJ2-7 for the parts outside the CDR3, the full variable domain is DAGVTQSPTHLIKTRGQQVTLRCSPISGHKSVSWYQQVLGQGPQFIFQYYEKEERGRGNFPDRFSARQFPNYSSELNVNALLLGDSALYLCASSLLAGSEPYEQYFGPGTRLTVT.

As DNA, the CDR3 is TGCGCCAGCAGCTTGGTCCTCAGTGGCTATGGCTACACCTTC. Its protein is CASSLVLSGYGYTF. The V call is TRBV5-1, the J call TRBJ1-2, with no clear D. The CDR3 is 14 amino acids. Germline lookup yields CDR1 SGHRS and CDR2 YFSETQ. V lost 0 bases, J lost 4 bases, and 10 bases lay in between.

This chain joins TRBV28 and TRBJ1-2; 7 bases line up with TRBD1. V was clipped by 5 bases and J by 9 bases; unmatched bases: 15. The CDR3 runs to 15 residues. CDR1 and CDR2 (germline): MDHEN, SYDVKM. The CDR3 reads CASSPSLGTVYSYTF. The CDR3 region has the DNA TGTGCCAGCAGTCCTTCTCTCGGGACAGTTTATAGCTACACCTTC.

The J gene is TRBJ2-6, the V gene TRBV5-1; tentatively, D is TRBD2 (5 bases). The germline V and J ends were trimmed by 4 bases and 0 bases, with 11 bases remaining between them. The V gene's germline CDR1 is SGHRS and CDR2 YFSETQ. The CDR3 sequence is 16 residues long. The CDR3 loop reads CASSPVGSSGANVLTF. As DNA, the CDR3 is TGCGCCAGCAGCCCCGTGGGGAGCTCTGGGGCCAACGTCCTGACTTTC.

The chain recombines TRBV28 with TRBJ2-7; a weak D match, TRBD2 (5 bases). Germline-derived CDR1 and CDR2 are MDHEN and SYDVKM. The V end was cut by 6 bases, the J end by 3 bases, with 9 bases between. This CDR3 has 12 residues. Written as DNA, the CDR3 is TGTGCCAGCAGGGCGGAGGTCTACGAGCAGTACTTC. It is translated as CASRAEVYEQYF.

A note on this clone: The sample contains more than one DNA sequence encoding this CDR3. The rearrangement links TRBV28 to TRBJ2-1, with D unclear. The V and J ends lost 5 bases and 4 bases respectively, with 9 bases between them. Germline-derived CDR1 and CDR2 are MDHEN and SYDVKM. The CDR3 runs 13 residues. The CDR3 DNA is TGTGCCAGCAGTCTCGTGGGGTACAATGAGCAGTTCTTC. Protein product: CASSLVGYNEQFF.

The J gene is TRBJ1-1, the V gene TRBV12-1. TRBV12-1 is deemed a pseudogene. The CDR3 runs to 21 residues. CDR3 sequence reads: CASSFPPKLKPTRETCTEAFF. The CDR3 DNA follows: TGTGCCAGCAGCTTTCCACCCAAATTGAAGCCTACGAGGGAAACCTGCACTGAAGCTTTCTTT.

The chain couples TRBV27 to TRBJ2-7; 8 bases fit TRBD2. Germline CDR1 and CDR2: MNHEY and SMNVEV (reference sequence). Unmatched junction bases numbered 4, after V lost 2 bases and J lost 4 bases. The CDR3 extends over 14 amino acids. DNA of the CDR3: TGTGCCAGCAGTTTAGTAGCGGGAAGATACGAGCAGTACTTC. Its translation: CASSLVAGRYEQYF.

This clone was observed once. This chain links TRBV7-9 with TRBJ2-7, with D maybe TRBD1 (7 bases). Germline V lookup: CDR1 SEHNR, CDR2 FQNEAQ (reference sequence). Trimming cost V 4 bases and J 2 bases, with 18 bases left between them. The CDR3 has 16 amino acids. CDR3 bases: TGTGCCAGCAGCTCAGATAGACAGGGAGGAACCTACGAGCAGTACTTC. It is translated as CASSSDRQGGTYEQYF.

This chain connects TRBV7-9 to TRBJ1-2; the D is unclear. Per germline, CDR1 SEHNR and CDR2 FQNEAQ (reference sequence). With 0 bases removed from V and 4 bases from J, the gap between germline ends came to 9 bases. This CDR3 has 14 residues. CDR3 nucleotide sequence: TGTGCCAGCAGCTTAGCGACTGAGAGCTATGGCTACACCTTC. It yields the protein CASSLATESYGYTF.

Notes on this clone: Germline is not matched at one junction end, which may reflect a read error. The chain is built from TRBV4-2 and TRBJ2-2; TRBD2 aligns across 7 bases. The CDR3 has 16 residues. Germline loops: CDR1 LGHNA, CDR2 YNFKEQ. The chain's CDR3 is CASSQERTSYAGEPFF. CDR3 nucleotides: TGTGCCAGCAGCCAAGAAAGGACTAGTTACGCCGGGGAGCCGTTTTTT.

The genes are TRBV2 and TRBJ2-7; either TRBD1 or TRBD2 may fit D (5 bases each). This CDR3 comprises 13 residues. Germline-derived CDR1 and CDR2 are SNHLY and FYNNEI. The V end was cut by 4 bases, the J end by 6 bases, with 13 bases between. The CDR3 region has the DNA TGTGCCAGCAGTGCCGAGAGGGGTGTCGAGCAGTACTTC. It is translated as CASSAERGVEQYF.

This chain uses TRBV27 with TRBJ1-1, with 9 nucleotides matching TRBD1. The CDR3 length is 15 residues. Trimming cost V 6 bases and J 0 bases; bases outside gene matches: 5. Germline-derived CDR1 and CDR2 are MNHEY and SMNVEV (reference sequence). The CDR3 reads CASRQDRGMNTEAFF. CDR3 nucleotides: TGTGCCAGCAGGCAAGACAGGGGGATGAACACTGAAGCTTTCTTT.

The chain combines TRBV27 with TRBJ1-1, with a tentative D call TRBD1 (6 bases). CDR3 length equals 15 residues. V was pared by 9 bases and J by 1 base, with 18 bases between. Germline V gene lookup returns CDR1 MNHEY and CDR2 SMNVEV (reference sequence). This chain's CDR3 is CASYQGGRGNTEAFF. The CDR3 nucleotides read TGTGCCAGTTACCAAGGGGGACGGGGGAACACTGAAGCTTTCTTT.

Comments on this clone: The same CDR3 can be traced to other DNA sequences in this sample. The J gene is TRBJ1-2, the V gene TRBV7-2; the D gene is possibly TRBD1 (5 bases). Germline assignment: CDR1 SGHTA and CDR2 FQGNSA. The length of the CDR3 is 13 residues. With 0 bases removed from V and 8 bases from J, the gap between germline ends came to 10 bases. The CDR3 DNA reads as TGTGCCAGCAGCTTAGCGAGGGAGGGGGGCTACACCTTC. Protein: CASSLAREGGYTF.

This chain uses TRBV11-2 with TRBJ2-1, with 7 positions matching TRBD2. Unmatched junction bases numbered 17, after V lost 6 bases and J lost 6 bases. CDR1 and CDR2 from the germline V gene are SGHAT and FQNNGV. The CDR3 spans 17 residues. The CDR3 DNA is TGTGCCAGCAGGAATTTCCAGGCTAGCGGAAGGCCCAATGAGCAGTTCTTC. Amino acid sequence: CASRNFQASGRPNEQFF.

The rearrangement uses TRBV7-9 and TRBJ2-3; TRBD2 matches 10 bases. The CDR3 consists of 16 residues. The V and J ends lost 5 bases and 2 bases, in that order; junction bases with no gene match: 7. From germline, CDR1 is SEHNR and CDR2 FQNEAQ (reference sequence). DNA for the CDR3: TGTGCCAGCAGCGTCCAACTAGCGGGGTCCACAGATACGCAGTATTTT. Its protein is CASSVQLAGSTDTQYF.

This clone was detected only a few times. At the DNA level, this CDR3 is encoded by other sequences in the same sample as well. This chain joins TRBV28 and TRBJ2-3; 14 nucleotides agree with TRBD2. The CDR3 has 15 amino acids. Unmatched junction bases numbered 3, after V lost 6 bases and J lost 4 bases. Per the germline V gene, CDR1 is MDHEN and CDR2 is SYDVKM. CDR3 sequence (DNA): TGTGCCAGCAGCGGGACTAGCGGGAGCCCAGATACGCAGTATTTT. This gives the protein CASSGTSGSPDTQYF.

About this clone itself: The identical CDR3 is also encoded by other nucleotide sequences in the sample. The V and J genes are TRBV5-5 and TRBJ2-7, with no clear D. The CDR3 runs to 15 residues. Germline V gives CDR1 SGHKS, CDR2 YYEKEE (reference sequence). The germline V and J ends were trimmed by 3 bases and 0 bases, with 13 bases remaining between them. The CDR3 DNA is TGTGCCAGCAGCTCCGGACCGACGAGCTCCTACGAGCAGTACTTC. This gives the protein CASSSGPTSSYEQYF.